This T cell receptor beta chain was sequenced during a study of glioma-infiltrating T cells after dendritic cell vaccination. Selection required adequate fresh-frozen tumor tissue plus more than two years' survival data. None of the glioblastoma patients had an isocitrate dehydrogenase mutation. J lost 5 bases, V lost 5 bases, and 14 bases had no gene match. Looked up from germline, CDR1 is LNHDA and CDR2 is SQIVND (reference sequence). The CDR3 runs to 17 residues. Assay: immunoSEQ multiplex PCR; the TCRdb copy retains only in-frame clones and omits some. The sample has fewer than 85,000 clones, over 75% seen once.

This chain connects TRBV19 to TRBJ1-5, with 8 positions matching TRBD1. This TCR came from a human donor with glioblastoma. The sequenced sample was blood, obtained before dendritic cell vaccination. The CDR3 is CASSADGQGAGDQPQHF. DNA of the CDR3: TGTGCCAGTAGTGCAGACGGTCAGGGGGCGGGTGATCAGCCCCAGCATTTT. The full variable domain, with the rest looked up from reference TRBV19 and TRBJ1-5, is DGGITQSPKYLFRKEGQNVTLSCEQNLNHDAMYWYRQDPGQGLRLIYYSQIVNDFQKGDIAEGYSVSREKKESFPLTVTSAQKNPTAFYLCASSADGQGAGDQPQHFGDGTRLSIL.